This is a list of T cell receptor beta chains from one sample in a study of blood T cell repertoires in COVID-19. Using immunoSEQ multiplex PCR, the repertoire was profiled, and TCRdb retains in-frame clones only, with some absent. The sample has fewer than 350,000 clones; 75% to 90% are singletons. Sequencing was done on a sample of PBMCs or T cells enriched from blood (not recorded which). The receptors stem from a man aged 25-40 years who had recovered from COVID-19. Both conserved end residues are part of each CDR3. A D gene is named only where the DNA matches it firmly. Rows give clone size only sometimes, using once, few, many, or a class for an expanded clone.

d_call | j_call | cdr3_length | clone_size | v_call | cdr3_aa | cdr3_nt
NA | TRBJ1-5 | 15 | NA | TRBV27 | CASRYSLGSNQPQHF | TGTGCCAGCAGGTACTCCCTCGGTAGCAATCAGCCCCAGCATTTT
TRBD1 | TRBJ1-3 | 15 | NA | TRBV4-1 | CASSSDRGSGNTIYF | TGCGCCAGCAGCTCCGACAGGGGCTCTGGAAACACCATATATTTT
TRBD1 | TRBJ1-2 | 16 | NA | TRBV19 | CALGNPGAGGNLGYTF | TGTGCCCTCGGAAACCCGGGGGCAGGGGGCAATCTTGGCTACACCTTC
NA | TRBJ2-2 | 17 | NA | TRBV27 | CASSLLGQTKNTGELFF | TGTGCCAGCAGTCTCCTAGGACAGACTAAAAACACCGGGGAGCTGTTTTTT
NA | TRBJ2-7 | 14 | NA | TRBV4-1 | CASSPQDSSYEQYF | TGCGCCAGCAGCCCCCAGGACAGTTCCTACGAGCAGTACTTC
NA | TRBJ2-7 | 14 | NA | TRBV7-3 | CASSLTDKDYEQYF | TGTGCCAGCAGCTTAACCGACAAAGACTACGAGCAGTACTTC
TRBD1 | TRBJ1-4 | 15 | NA | TRBV5-1 | CASSAMTGGDEKLFF | TGCGCCAGCAGCGCAATGACAGGGGGAGATGAAAAACTGTTTTTT
TRBD1 | TRBJ1-3 | 16 | few | TRBV15 | CATSRDYDRGGNTIYF | TGTGCCACCAGCAGAGATTACGACAGGGGGGGAAACACCATATATTTT
TRBD1 | TRBJ1-1 | 12 | NA | TRBV27 | CASRTGATEAFF | TGTGCCAGCAGGACAGGGGCCACTGAAGCTTTCTTT
TRBD2 | TRBJ2-2 | 16 | NA | TRBV9 | CASSVMTSGGTGELFF | TGTGCCAGCAGCGTGATGACTAGCGGGGGTACCGGGGAGCTGTTTTTT